These T cell receptor beta chains were read from a single sample in a study of early stage breast cancer tumors. TCRdb keeps only in-frame clones here, not all; method: immunoSEQ multiplex PCR. The sample shows roughly 25,000 clones, about 70% of them seen only once. Sequencing was carried out using breast tumor tissue. These TCRs come from a person aged 55 to 69 with breast cancer. Each CDR3 is given with its conserved first and last residue. Each record gives: clone size, V gene, D gene, J gene, CDR3 length, CDR3 DNA, CDR3 protein. The D gene is left open where the match is weak. The size field is filled for only some rows; it gives once, few, many or a size class.

NA	TRBV19	TRBD2	TRBJ2-7	13	TGTGCCAGTAGTGTCCGAGCGGGGTACGAGCAGTACTTC	CASSVRAGYEQYF
NA	TRBV7-2	NA	TRBJ2-3	13	TGTGCCAGCAGCTGGTCTCCCCAGGATACGCAGTATTTT	CASSWSPQDTQYF
NA	TRBV18	NA	TRBJ2-2	14	TGTGCCAGCTCACCACCGTTCGGGGCCGGGGAGCTGTTTTTT	CASSPPFGAGELFF
NA	TRBV27	TRBD2	TRBJ2-1	15	TGTGCCAGCACCGTAGGGACTAGCCTACACAATGAGCAGTTCTTC	CASTVGTSLHNEQFF
NA	TRBV7-2	NA	TRBJ1-3	14	TGTGCCAGCAGCCTCAGGGGTCCTGGAAACACCATATATTTT	CASSLRGPGNTIYF
NA	TRBV18	NA	TRBJ1-2	14	TGTGCCAGCTCACCACCCTGGCAGCGATATGGCTACACCTTC	CASSPPWQRYGYTF
NA	TRBV9	TRBD2	TRBJ2-1	16	TGTGCCAGCAGCGTCGGACTAGCGGGAGTGGGACATGAGCAGTTCTTC	CASSVGLAGVGHEQFF
NA	TRBV27	NA	TRBJ1-2	15	TGTGCCAGCAGGCCAAGGGCACAGGCTAACTATGGCTACACCTTC	CASRPRAQANYGYTF
NA	TRBV28	NA	TRBJ2-7	11	TGTGCCAGCAGTTCGTCCCTGGAGCAGTACTTC	CASSSSLEQYF
NA	TRBV15	TRBD2	TRBJ2-7	15	TGTGCCACCAGCCATGGGGCGGGGGTCTCCTACGAGCAGTACTTC	CATSHGAGVSYEQYF
NA	TRBV5-1	NA	TRBJ2-7	14	TGCGCCAGCAGCTCAGCGACCGTGATCTACGAGCAGTACTTC	CASSSATVIYEQYF
NA	TRBV7-9	TRBD2	TRBJ2-7	19	TGTGCCAGCAGCTTAACCGTAGGCTTAGCGGGAGGGACCCCCTACGAGCAGTACTTC	CASSLTVGLAGGTPYEQYF
NA	TRBV9	TRBD1	TRBJ2-7	17	TGTGCCAGCAGCGTAGCCCACCGGGACAGGAGCTCCTACGAGCAGTACTTC	CASSVAHRDRSSYEQYF
NA	TRBV5-1	TRBD1	TRBJ2-3	14	TGCGCCAGCAGCTCCGGACAGGGATCAGATACGCAGTATTTT	CASSSGQGSDTQYF
NA	TRBV7-2	NA	TRBJ2-5	12	TGTGCCAGCGGTAGGGGCCAAGAGACCCAGTACTTC	CASGRGQETQYF
NA	TRBV5-1	TRBD2	TRBJ2-2	18	TGCGCCAGCAGCTTGAATCCACCAGCGGGGCCGAACACCGGGGAGCTGTTTTTT	CASSLNPPAGPNTGELFF
few	TRBV19	NA	TRBJ1-1	13	TGTGCCACGAGGGAGCTGGGGGGCACTGAAGCTTTCTTT	CATRELGGTEAFF
medium-sized	TRBV1	NA	TRBJ2-1	15	TGCACCAGCAGCCAGTTAGCGGGAGGGGCCAATGAGCAGTTCTTC	CTSSQLAGGANEQFF
NA	TRBV19	NA	TRBJ2-2	16	TGTGCCAGTAGTATCCCCAGGGGGGACAACACCGGGGAGCTGTTTTTT	CASSIPRGDNTGELFF
NA	TRBV30	TRBD2	TRBJ2-3	16	TGTGCCTGGAGTGGAGTCGGGGGGTGGGGCACAGATACGCAGTATTTT	CAWSGVGGWGTDTQYF
NA	TRBV4-1	NA	TRBJ1-2	13	TGCGCCAGCAGCCAATCGGGAGTTCGTGGCTACACCTTC	CASSQSGVRGYTF
large	TRBV29-1	TRBD1	TRBJ1-4	13	TGCAGCGTCGGGACAGTCCCTAATGAAAAACTGTTTTTT	CSVGTVPNEKLFF
NA	TRBV30	TRBD2	TRBJ2-3	13	TGTGCCTGGAGCCGGCGGGAGATGGATACGCAGTATTTT	CAWSRREMDTQYF
NA	TRBV7-8	NA	TRBJ2-7	17	TGTGCCAGCAGCTTAGTTGGGAGCGGATCCCTATGGTACGAGCAGTACTTC	CASSLVGSGSLWYEQYF
NA	TRBV6-6	NA	TRBJ1-1	15	TGTGCCAGCAGTTACTTTGGACAGATGAACACTGAAGCTTTCTTT	CASSYFGQMNTEAFF
NA	TRBV13	TRBD1	TRBJ1-2	13	TGTGCCAGCAGCTTAGGCGAACAGGGGGGCTACACCTTC	CASSLGEQGGYTF
NA	TRBV6-5	NA	TRBJ2-7	15	TGTGCCAGCAGTTACGGGGGCCTAGGTACCTACGAGCAGTACTTC	CASSYGGLGTYEQYF
once	TRBV2	NA	TRBJ2-5	14	TGTGCCAGCAGCACCGGGGTGTGGGGAGAGACCCAGTACTTC	CASSTGVWGETQYF
NA	TRBV2	TRBD1	TRBJ2-2	15	TGTGCCAGCAGCGCGACAGGGTTGGACACCGGGGAGCTGTTTTTT	CASSATGLDTGELFF
NA	TRBV4-2	TRBD2	TRBJ2-7	15	TGTGCCAGCAGCCAAGGACTAGCGGGGACCTACGAGCAGTACTTC	CASSQGLAGTYEQYF
NA	TRBV15	NA	TRBJ1-1	13	TGTGCCACCGAGAGTGGGGCGAACACTGAAGCTTTCTTT	CATESGANTEAFF
once	TRBV29-1	NA	TRBJ2-7	13	TGCAGCGTTGAAGGGGACACCGTCTACGAGCAGTACTTC	CSVEGDTVYEQYF
NA	TRBV29-1	NA	TRBJ2-3	11	TGCAGCGTAGGGGAAACAGATACGCAGTATTTT	CSVGETDTQYF
once	TRBV18	NA	TRBJ1-2	15	TGTGCCAGCTCACCCTCGTATGATACGGGGGTTGGCTACACCTTC	CASSPSYDTGVGYTF
NA	TRBV9	TRBD1	TRBJ1-2	13	TGTGCCAGCAGCGTGGACAGGAACTATGGCTACACCTTC	CASSVDRNYGYTF
NA	TRBV19	NA	TRBJ2-1	16	TGTGCCAGTAGTATAGCGGCGAGGAGCTCCTACAATGAGCAGTTCTTC	CASSIAARSSYNEQFF
NA	TRBV11-2	NA	TRBJ2-5	11	TGTGCCAGCAGCCGACATCAGGCCCAGTACTTC	CASSRHQAQYF
NA	TRBV7-6	NA	TRBJ2-1	16	TGTGCCAGCAGCCCGCATCCGGGACACGCAAACAATGAGCAGTTCTTC	CASSPHPGHANNEQFF
NA	TRBV30	NA	TRBJ1-5	15	TGTGCCTGGAGGGATACAGACGGGGGCAATCAGCCCCAGCATTTT	CAWRDTDGGNQPQHF
NA	TRBV7-2	TRBD2	TRBJ2-3	17	TGTGCCAGCAGCTTAGGTTTTTCGGGAGGTAGGACAGATACGCAGTATTTT	CASSLGFSGGRTDTQYF
NA	TRBV9	TRBD1	TRBJ1-2	17	TGTGCCAGCAGCGGCACAGGGGGCCGACCGCGTGACTATGGCTACACCTTC	CASSGTGGRPRDYGYTF
NA	TRBV10-1	NA	TRBJ1-1	13	TGCGCCAGCAGTGATGAGAAGAACACTGAAGCTTTCTTT	CASSDEKNTEAFF
NA	TRBV4-3	TRBD2	TRBJ2-5	16	TGCGCCAGCAGCCAAGGGGGACTAGTTGGCCAAGAGACCCAGTACTTC	CASSQGGLVGQETQYF
NA	TRBV27	NA	TRBJ2-7	13	TGTGCCAGCAGCCCTCGGGCGGGGTACGAGCAGTACTTC	CASSPRAGYEQYF
few	TRBV7-2	TRBD1	TRBJ1-2	16	TGTGCCAGCAGCCTGTGGGACGGACAGGGTAGAAATGGCTACACCTTC	CASSLWDGQGRNGYTF
NA	TRBV30	TRBD2	TRBJ2-2	14	TGTGCCTGGACTAAACCGGGGGGGACCGGGGAGCTGTTTTTT	CAWTKPGGTGELFF
NA	TRBV6-1	TRBD1	TRBJ2-2	14	TGTGCCAGCACCCTGGACAGGCCCACCGGGGAGCTGTTTTTT	CASTLDRPTGELFF
few	TRBV7-9	NA	TRBJ2-3	18	TGTGCCAGCAGCCTCCCACCTCAGGCAGCCGTTTCCACAGATACGCAGTATTTT	CASSLPPQAAVSTDTQYF
NA	TRBV5-1	TRBD2	TRBJ2-1	16	TGCGCCAGCAGCTTGAGGAAGCGGGGTTCCTACAATGAGCAGTTCTTC	CASSLRKRGSYNEQFF
NA	TRBV5-4	TRBD1	TRBJ2-3	15	TGTGCCAGCAGCCCGGGACAGGGAGGAACAGATACGCAGTATTTT	CASSPGQGGTDTQYF
NA	TRBV25-1	NA	TRBJ1-2	14	TGTGCCAGCAGAGCTTCCACTCAAATTTGGGGCTACACCTTC	CASRASTQIWGYTF
NA	TRBV7-2	TRBD2	TRBJ2-5	15	TGTGCCAGCAGCCCGGGGACTAGCGGGAGTGAGACCCAGTACTTC	CASSPGTSGSETQYF
NA	TRBV5-8	NA	TRBJ1-2	15	TGTGCCAGCAGCCGCAGGGGCCTCGATAACTATGGCTACACCTTC	CASSRRGLDNYGYTF
once	TRBV7-9	TRBD1	TRBJ2-3	16	TGTGCCAGCCTACGTTTGGGTTTGCAGGGGGCAGATACGCAGTATTTT	CASLRLGLQGADTQYF
NA	TRBV4-3	TRBD2	TRBJ2-1	14	TGCGCCAGCAGCGGAGCGGGAGGGAGAAATGAGCAGTTCTTC	CASSGAGGRNEQFF